These 10 T cell receptor beta chains were sequenced from one sample in a study of CD8 T cell repertoires and HIV-1 epitope variants. Repertoires were generated with immunoSEQ multiplex PCR, while TCRdb's copy carries only in-frame clones and drops some. The sample carries some 100,000 clones, around 75% recorded once. Input material: uncultured baseline CD8+ T cells from peripheral blood mononuclear cells (PBMCs). These receptors were obtained from a male donor with HIV.

The CDR3 DNA reads as TGTGCCAGCAGCTTAGTGTCTAGCTTAAACAATGAGCAGTTCTTC. Translated, it gives CASSLVSSLNNEQFF. The genes are TRBV7-6 and TRBJ2-1; maybe TRBD2 (5 bases). Per germline, CDR1 SGHVS and CDR2 FNYEAQ. CDR3 length equals 15 residues. V shed 1 base and J shed 5 bases, with 12 bases lying between them.

This clone has only a few counts. For the CDR3, the DNA is TGTGCCAGCAGTTACGATTTGGAGCCCCAGCATTTT. This gives the protein CASSYDLEPQHF. The chain is built from TRBV6-6 and TRBJ1-5; unclear D gene. This CDR3 contains 12 residues. The germline V and J ends were trimmed by 2 bases and 8 bases, with 7 bases remaining between them. Looked up from germline, CDR1 is MNHNY and CDR2 is SVGAGI (reference sequence).

The CDR3, as DNA: TGTGCCAGCAGTTACTCCGGGACAGGGATTTGGAGCTACACCTTC. Encoded protein: CASSYSGTGIWSYTF. The rearrangement links TRBV6-5 to TRBJ1-2; 9 bases line up with TRBD1. The germline V gene encodes CDR1 MNHEY and CDR2 SVGAGI. The CDR3 runs 15 residues. V dropped 0 bases and J dropped 9; count of bases not matched to a gene: 8.

The chain uses TRBV2 and TRBJ2-7; TRBD1 might be the D (7 bases). Germline V CDR1 and CDR2: SNHLY, FYNNEI. V lost 9 bases, J lost 6 bases, and 21 bases lay in between. The CDR3 loop spans 14 amino acids. CDR3 protein: CASREQGRTSEQYF. The CDR3 DNA follows: TGTGCCAGTCGAGAACAGGGGAGGACATCCGAGCAGTACTTC.

This clone came up once. V usage is TRBV9 and J usage is TRBJ2-7; TRBD1 aligns across 9 bases. Germline V gives CDR1 SGDLS, CDR2 YYNGEE. V was clipped by 3 bases and J by 0 bases; unmatched bases: 4. The CDR3 is made up of 15 amino acids. The CDR3 DNA reads as TGTGCCAGCAGCGCGAGGACAGGGGCCTCCTACGAGCAGTACTTC. Its translation is CASSARTGASYEQYF.

V usage is TRBV5-1 and J usage is TRBJ2-3, with D possibly TRBD2 on 5 matching bases. This CDR3 region has 15 residues. V gave up 0 bases and J gave up 0 bases, with 8 bases separating them. Germline values: CDR1 SGHRS, CDR2 YFSETQ. The CDR3 spells CASSLVAPSTDTQYF. The CDR3 DNA sequence: TGCGCCAGCAGCTTGGTAGCGCCCAGCACAGATACGCAGTATTTT.

The table lists this clone with a few counts. This chain connects TRBV19 to TRBJ2-5; unclear D gene. CDR1 is LNHDA, CDR2 SQIVND, per germline (reference sequence). Trimming stripped 4 bases from V and 2 bases from J, with 14 bases between. This CDR3 is built from 15 residues. CDR3: CASSTLRQNQETQYF. The CDR3 DNA sequence: TGTGCCAGTAGTACCCTCAGGCAGAATCAAGAGACCCAGTACTTC.

CDR3 nucleotides: TGTGCCAGCACCCCCCCCGGGGCTGGTGGCTACACCTTC. This translates into CASTPPGAGGYTF. The chain carries TRBV6-5 and TRBJ1-2, with D possibly TRBD1 on 5 matching bases. The germline V and J ends were trimmed by 7 bases and 7 bases, with 16 bases remaining between them. Germline loops: CDR1 MNHEY, CDR2 SVGAGI. This CDR3 has 13 residues.

The chain employs TRBV5-4 and TRBJ1-3; 9 bases are a match to TRBD1. V shed 5 bases and J 3 bases; nucleotides not matched to a gene: 12. Germline V gene data show CDR1 as SGHNT and CDR2 as YYREEE (reference sequence). This CDR3 region has 17 residues. The DNA of the CDR3 is TGTGCCAGCAGTCCGGGACAGGGACTCTCTGTTGGAAACACCATATATTTT. Amino acids: CASSPGQGLSVGNTIYF.

This sequence joins TRBV6-4 and TRBJ1-6, with a tentative D call TRBD1 (6 bases). The germline CDR1 and CDR2 sequences are MRHNA and SNTAGT. The V gene lost 0 bases and the J gene lost 9 bases, with 12 bases spanning the gap. CDR3 size: 15 residues. The CDR3: CASSDSARGASPLHF. CDR3 nucleotides: TGTGCCAGCAGTGACTCAGCCAGGGGAGCTTCACCCCTCCACTTT.